One T cell receptor beta chain is described in this entry. The target of this receptor is not known. Base qualities are not recorded, but no much larger clone differs from it by a single base. V lost 0 bases and J lost 0 bases; the stretch between them is 10 bases long. Taken from cysteine to phenylalanine, the CDR3 has 15 residues. The kept DNA is CDR3 alone, 45 bases in frame from the first base. Reading the germline V gene (reference sequence) gives CDR1 DFQATT and CDR2 SNEGSKA. This specimen belongs to a study of T-cell memory formation after mild COVID-19 (dated by TCRdb to about 2021). In the study overall: TCR sequence clusters from the two donors were found to be largely donor specific. T-cell clones expanding and contracting after mild COVID-19 in a couple of donors were tracked by longitudinal TCRalpha and TCRbeta repertoire sequencing. Two young, previously healthy adult volunteers, one female and one male, were included in the cohort.

Ficoll-Paque density gradient centrifugation was the method used to isolate PBMCs. The sequencing machine was an Illumina NovaSeq 6000. TCRalpha and TCRbeta cDNA libraries were constructed by 5'RACE with constant-segment primers, with sample barcodes and unique molecular identifiers being introduced. RNA was extracted from every sample with Trizol reagent. Libraries were amplified in two PCR steps, with a second sample barcode and Illumina TruSeq adapters added in the second step. Sequencing of the libraries was done on an Illumina NovaSeq, producing 2 x 150 bp paired-end reads. On the authors' methods: With migec v1.2.7, reads were demultiplexed and then collapsed into UMI-guided consensus sequences. With mixcr v2.1.11, UMI consensuses were aligned to TRA and TRB V and J templates and assembled into clonotypes. Expanded or contracted clonotypes were those called significant by both edgeR and NoisET, with noise models trained on biological replicates. edgeR calls used a false discovery rate-adjusted p below 0.01 and a log2 fold-change threshold of 1. As an exploratory analysis of dynamics, PCA with hierarchical clustering was applied to max-normalized trajectories of the 1000 most abundant clonotypes. Separately sequenced CD4+ and CD8+ repertoires were used to assign a CD4 or CD8 phenotype to each responding clone. TCRdb reprocessed the public reads (quality trimming at Q25 with fastp, clone calling with MiXCR) and kept in-frame beta chains. Merged by CDR3 protein, the rows form single entries marked with the most common genes and DNA. In this record, the V and J calls reflect TCRdb's handling and not the investigators' own analysis. For this sample there are fewer than 600,000 distinct CDR3 sequences; about 20% appear just once. The biggest ten clones account for 7.5% to 9.5% of the sample.

Here is what the overall study found, with its caveats: Some responding clones were detected in pre-infection memory, which suggested that pre-existing cross-reactive memory T cells had joined the SARS-CoV-2 response. Contracting CD4+ clones appeared mostly in the CM and EM memory subsets, whereas CD8+ clones were enriched in EMRA. Only a couple of mild cases were covered by the study, and larger cohorts that include severe cases with pre-infection samples were considered necessary. SARS-CoV-2 specificity was not confirmed for the second-wave clones peaking on day 37. From day 15 to 85, contracting clones showed balanced CD4/CD8 phenotypes, whereas a second wave of clones that expanded from day 15 to 37 leaned towards CD4+.

This chain joins TRBV20-1 to TRBJ2-3, with the D gene not confidently named. The clonotype originates from an adult woman who had mild COVID-19 (a few samples of this study predate the infection). The sample titles of this study are shuffled in the database, so cell type and time point are left out; the donor was told from shared clones. Specimen: PBMCs or a T cell subset sorted from them (not recorded which). The bases are TGCAGTGCTAGAGAGCCATTCGCTAGCACAGATACGCAGTATTTT. Translated, it reads CSAREPFASTDTQYF.